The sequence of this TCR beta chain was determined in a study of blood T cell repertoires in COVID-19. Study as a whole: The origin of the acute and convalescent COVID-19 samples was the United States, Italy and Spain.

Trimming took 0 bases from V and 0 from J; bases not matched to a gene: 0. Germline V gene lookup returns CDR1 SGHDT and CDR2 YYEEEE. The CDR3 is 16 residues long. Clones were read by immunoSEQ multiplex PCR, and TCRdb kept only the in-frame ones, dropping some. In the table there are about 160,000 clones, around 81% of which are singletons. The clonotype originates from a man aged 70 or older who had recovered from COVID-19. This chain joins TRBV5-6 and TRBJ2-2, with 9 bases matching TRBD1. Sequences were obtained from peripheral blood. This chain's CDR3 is CASSLGTGANTGELFF. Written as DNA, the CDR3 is TGTGCCAGCAGCTTGGGGACAGGGGCGAACACCGGGGAGCTGTTTTTT.